The 14 T cell receptor beta chains in this list originate from one sample, sequenced in a study of breast tumors, draining lymph nodes, adjacent tissues. MiXCR, run by TCRdb on the multiplex PCR reads, gives a single entry per CDR3 protein. The sample contains over 200,000 distinct CDR3 sequences, approximately 30% of which appear only once. Axillary draining lymph nodes of breast cancer patients supplied the node samples. Sequencing was performed on axillary lymph node tissue. The receptor set was obtained from a female donor with breast cancer. Some clones in this sample may be carry-over from other donors' samples.

Only a few counts were recorded for this clonotype. The rearrangement uses TRBV28 and TRBJ1-5; 9 bases are a match to TRBD1. This CDR3 comprises 15 residues. With V trimmed by 7 bases and J by 7 bases, 11 bases remained unmatched. The germline gives CDR1 MDHEN, CDR2 SYDVKM. The CDR3 here is CASILQGAGGQPQHF. The CDR3 DNA is TGTGCCAGCATTCTACAGGGGGCAGGGGGCCAGCCCCAGCATTTT.

This clonotype has a count of ten or more. A much bigger clone sits one base away, suggesting this may be a read error. This rearrangement joins TRBV20-1 to TRBJ2-5, with TRBD2 matching over 10 bases. CDR1 and CDR2 (germline): DFQATT, SNEGSKA (reference sequence). J lost 5 bases, V lost 2 bases, and 11 bases had no gene match. There are 16 residues in the CDR3. The CDR3 loop is CSARNGLAGARETQYF. CDR3 nucleotides: TGCAGTGCTAGAAATGGGCTAGCGGGAGCTCGGGAGACCCAGTACTTC.

This clonotype was observed many times. This chain connects TRBV5-1 to TRBJ2-6, with D unresolved. This CDR3 has 15 amino acids. The germline V gene encodes CDR1 SGHRS and CDR2 YFSETQ. The ends were cut back, 0 bases at V and 0 bases at J, with 4 bases in the middle. CDR3 in amino acids: CASSLDASGANVLTF. In DNA form, the CDR3 reads TGCGCCAGCAGCTTGGACGCCTCTGGGGCCAACGTCCTGACTTTC. The whole variable domain, remainder taken from reference TRBV5-1 and TRBJ2-6, is KAGVTQTPRYLIKTRGQQVTLSCSPISGHRSVSWYQQTPGQGLQFLFEYFSETQRNKGNFPGRFSGRQFSNSRSEMNVSTLELGDSALYLCASSLDASGANVLTFGAGSRLTVL.

This clonotype was detected many times. The chain links TRBV19 to TRBJ2-1, with TRBD2 matching 10 bases. V lost 6 bases, J lost 9 bases, and 11 bases stayed unmatched. In germline, CDR1 is LNHDA, CDR2 SQIVND (reference sequence). This CDR3 comprises 15 residues. DNA for the CDR3: TGTGCCAGTAGATCCGCGAGCGGGAGGGCCGGTGAGCAGTTCTTC. Translating gives CASRSASGRAGEQFF.

This clonotype was observed many times. The V call is TRBV18, the J call TRBJ2-1; D tentatively reads TRBD1 or TRBD2 (5 bases each). The germline CDR1 and CDR2 sequences are KGHSH and LQKENI. V was trimmed by 6 bases and J by 6 bases, leaving 15 bases between them. The CDR3 is 14 residues long. The CDR3 DNA is TGTGCCAGCTCGCTGGGACGCCGGAGCAATGAGCAGTTCTTC. This sequence encodes CASSLGRRSNEQFF.

This clonotype was counted a few times. Possible read error: a much larger clone is one base away. This chain joins TRBV12-3 or TRBV12-4 and TRBJ2-1; no firm D call. The CDR3 is 15 residues long. Trimming pared 6 bases from V and 8 bases from J, leaving 20 bases between. The CDR3: CASRTELGFRDEQFF. CDR3 in DNA: TGTGCCAGCAGGACCGAGCTGGGTTTTAGGGATGAGCAGTTCTTC.

This clonotype was counted ten times or more. V is TRBV5-1 and J is TRBJ2-7; 8 bases agree with TRBD1. The J segment lost 6 bases and the V segment lost 2 bases, leaving 7 bases of the junction unmatched. This CDR3 contains 14 residues. Germline CDR1 SGHRS, CDR2 YFSETQ. CDR3 DNA sequence: TGCGCCAGCAGCTTAGGAGCAGGGGGCTCCGAGCAGTACTTC. Its protein is CASSLGAGGSEQYF.

As concerns this clonotype: A much bigger clone sits one base away, suggesting this may be a read error. CDR3 in amino acids: CASSLSRRGTQGGRSDEQFF. For the CDR3, the DNA is TGTGCCAGCAGCTTGTCGAGACGGGGAACCCAAGGAGGAAGGAGCGATGAGCAGTTCTTC. The chain couples TRBV5-4 to TRBJ2-1; TRBD2 might be the D (5 bases). The CDR3 loop spans 20 amino acids. Germline lookup yields CDR1 SGHNT and CDR2 YYREEE (reference sequence). Trimming took 1 base from V and 8 from J, leaving 31 bases between them.

This clonotype was observed at least ten times. V and J are TRBV10-2 and TRBJ1-4; the D gene is possibly TRBD1 (5 bases). Per germline, CDR1 WSHSY and CDR2 SAAADI. V was pared by 10 bases and J by 12 bases, with 21 bases between. The CDR3 length is 13 residues. CDR3: CATRLGTGQELFF. Written as DNA, the CDR3 is TGCGCCACCCGGTTGGGGACCGGACAAGAACTGTTTTTT.

Of note for this clonotype: This likely comes from a read error, as the CDR3 has no conserved phenylalanine or tryptophan at its end. The chain combines TRBV20-1 with TRBJ2-1; 13 nucleotides match TRBD2. V shed 7 bases, J shed 2 bases, and the junction held 8 bases outside the gene matches. Per the germline V gene, CDR1 is DFQATT and CDR2 is SNEGSKA (reference sequence). This CDR3 region has 16 residues. Here the CDR3 reads CSVGTSGTRTYNEQFR. In DNA form, the CDR3 reads TGCAGTGTCGGGACTAGCGGGACTCGCACCTACAATGAGCAGTTCAGA.

This clonotype showed up many times. The rearrangement uses TRBV20-1 and TRBJ1-5, with a possible D match to TRBD1 (5 bases). Germline CDR1 DFQATT, CDR2 SNEGSKA (reference sequence). There are 14 residues in the CDR3. The V end lost 6 bases, the J end lost 6 bases, and 18 bases lay between the germline ends. The DNA of the CDR3 is TGCAGTGCAAGTTGGGGGGGGGTAGGTCAGCCCCAGCATTTT. Translating it yields CSASWGGVGQPQHF.

The chain uses TRBV20-1 and TRBJ1-2; no clear D. Trimming took off 0 bases at V and 7 bases at J, with 6 bases between the two ends. The germline CDR1 and CDR2 sequences are DFQATT and SNEGSKA (reference sequence). This CDR3 spans 11 amino acids. CDR3 nucleotide sequence: TGCAGTGCTAGAGATAGGACTGGCTACACCTTC. The encoded protein is CSARDRTGYTF.

This clonotype has a count of ten or more. The V call is TRBV5-5, the J call TRBJ2-7; tentatively, D is TRBD2 (6 bases). The germline CDR1 and CDR2 sequences are SGHKS and YYEKEE (reference sequence). This CDR3 has 13 residues. Trimming pared 3 bases from V and 2 bases from J, leaving 9 bases between. CDR3 in DNA: TGTGCCAGCAGCTGGGGACTGGCCTACGAGCAGTACTTC. Amino acids: CASSWGLAYEQYF.

This chain links TRBV7-8 with TRBJ1-5; no clear D gene. The CDR3 is 13 amino acids. Trimming stripped 5 bases from V and 5 bases from J, with 10 bases between. Germline lookup yields CDR1 SGHVS and CDR2 FQNEAQ. CDR3 sequence (DNA): TGTGCCAGCAGCCGATTTTCCGATCAGCCCCAGCATTTT. It is translated as CASSRFSDQPQHF. Complete variable domain (other parts from reference TRBV7-8 and TRBJ1-5): GAGVSQSPRYKVAKRGQDVALRCDPISGHVSLFWYQQALGQGPEFLTYFQNEAQLDKSGLPSDRFFAERPEGSVSTLKIQRTQQEDSAVYLCASSRFSDQPQHFGDGTRLSIL.